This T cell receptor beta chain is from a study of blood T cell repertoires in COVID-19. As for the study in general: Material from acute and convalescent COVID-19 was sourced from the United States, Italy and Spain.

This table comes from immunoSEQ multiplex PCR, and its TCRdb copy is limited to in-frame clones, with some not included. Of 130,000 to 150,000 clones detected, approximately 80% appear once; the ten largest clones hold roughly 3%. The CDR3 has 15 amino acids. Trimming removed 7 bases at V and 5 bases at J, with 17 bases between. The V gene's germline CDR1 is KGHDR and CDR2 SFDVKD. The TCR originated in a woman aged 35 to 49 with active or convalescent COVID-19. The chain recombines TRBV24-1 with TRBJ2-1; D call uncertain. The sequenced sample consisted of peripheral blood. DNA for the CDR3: TGTGCCACCAGCGATACAGTTCCGACGAACAATGAGCAGTTCTTC. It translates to CATSDTVPTNNEQFF.